Reported below is one T cell receptor (beta chain). This specimen belongs to a study of blood T cell repertoires in COVID-19. Turning to the study itself: The United States, Italy and Spain were the sources of the acute and convalescent COVID-19 samples.

Measured with immunoSEQ multiplex PCR; TCRdb has only the in-frame clones, and not every one. Of fewer than 250,000 clones listed, 88% were seen once; the top ten hold approximately 15%. The CDR3 has 15 residues. Per the germline V gene, CDR1 is MGHDK and CDR2 is SYGVNS. V was shortened by 2 bases and J by 4 bases, with 12 bases between the two germline ends. The sequenced material came from PBMCs or T cells enriched from blood (not recorded which). V is TRBV25-1 and J is TRBJ1-5; D ambiguous. The receptor's source is a woman aged 50 to 60 with acute COVID-19. This chain's CDR3 is CASSEVQRANQPQHF. Written as DNA, the CDR3 is TGTGCCAGCAGTGAAGTTCAGAGGGCAAATCAGCCCCAGCATTTT.